This TCR beta chain derives from a study of tumor and adjacent non-tumor tissue in lung cancer listed by TCRdb under 2018. Context from the whole study: Patients with adenocarcinoma (roughly 12), squamous cell carcinoma (2) and small cell lung cancer (1) were included in the cohort. The 15 enrolled patients, of whom around 10 were men and 5 were women, were aged about 30 to 80 years and were diagnosed with TNM stage I to III disease. Sequencing generated a total of 120 million or so productive TCRbeta reads, averaging about 4 million reads per sample. The study compared bulk TCRbeta repertoires from lung tumor tissue and matched distant non-tumor lung tissue of around 14 lung cancer patients. For each patient, one tumor sample and one normal lung sample were taken, giving thirty paired specimens that underwent TCRbeta CDR3 sequencing.

Taken from the germline V gene (reference sequence), the CDR1 and CDR2 loops are DFQATT and SNEGSKA. Its CDR3 holds 13 amino acids, cysteine through phenylalanine. Just the 39-base CDR3 DNA is kept, in frame starting at base 1. RNA was isolated from bulk, unsorted tissue, and RNA quality was assessed with a NanoDrop ND-1000 and an Agilent 2100. Distant non-tumor tissue taken more than 3 cm from the tumor edge was used as the normal lung sample. Newly diagnosed lung cancer patients without prior chemotherapy who had been admitted for thoracic surgery in China between August and November 2014 were enrolled as donors. Patients who had received previous radiotherapy or chemotherapy, or who had another concurrent cancer, were excluded from the study. Surgical tissue pieces of about 1-2 cm3 were preserved in RNAlater solution and stored at -80 °C until use. Findings and caveats that apply to the study as a whole: A significantly larger cumulative share of the repertoire was made up by the top 100 clones in normal lung than in tumor tissue. The cohort had only about 15 patients, and the authors noted that larger samples and more detailed clinical data are needed. Significantly higher TCR diversity was found in younger patients, and higher tumor TCR diversity was associated with shorter overall and disease-free survival. Tumor tissue showed significantly higher TCR diversity (inverse Simpson) than normal lung tissue, at about 400 vs 150 (P = 0.0075, Mann-Whitney U test). The methods do not name the sequencing platform or mention unique molecular identifiers. Peripheral blood was not sequenced, so blood TCRbeta repertoires in these lung cancer patients were not examined.

Libraries were made using multiplex PCR. These reads were obtained on an Illumina HiSeq 2500. Following protocols modified from ARM-PCR, the researchers constructed TCRbeta libraries through three rounds of nested PCR with primers (Table S4). Before sequencing, PCR products of 200-500 bp were excised from the gel and purified with the QIAquick gel extraction kit. Regarding the original processing steps: Trimmomatic was used to clean the reads, FLASH merged the cleaned reads into complete CDR3 sequences, and MiTCR assigned the sequences to V(D)J germline segments. VDJtools was used to compute clonal diversity as the inverse Simpson's index. In-frame sequences without a premature stop codon were defined as productive reads. The public sequencing data were trimmed at Q25 with fastp and processed into clonotypes with MiXCR by TCRdb, which kept only in-frame beta chains. Every entry covers one CDR3 protein and lists the most common genes and DNA from its rows. TCRdb's processing, not the authors', yielded these V and J calls. This sample gives about 75,000 distinct CDR3 sequences in total; about two thirds of them show up just once. The ten largest clones add up to 25% to 35% of the sample.

Comments on this clonotype: Its antigen remains unidentified. One junction end disagrees with the germline gene, perhaps due to a read error.

The material sequenced was distant non-tumor lung tissue. The receptor comes from a woman aged 50 to 60 with non-small cell lung cancer. Recombination joined TRBV20-1 with TRBJ1-1; no D gene is confidently identified. The CDR3 sequence is CTALGTFKSEVFF. The nucleotide sequence is given as TGCACTGCCCTAGGAACTTTTAAATCTGAAGTTTTCTTT.